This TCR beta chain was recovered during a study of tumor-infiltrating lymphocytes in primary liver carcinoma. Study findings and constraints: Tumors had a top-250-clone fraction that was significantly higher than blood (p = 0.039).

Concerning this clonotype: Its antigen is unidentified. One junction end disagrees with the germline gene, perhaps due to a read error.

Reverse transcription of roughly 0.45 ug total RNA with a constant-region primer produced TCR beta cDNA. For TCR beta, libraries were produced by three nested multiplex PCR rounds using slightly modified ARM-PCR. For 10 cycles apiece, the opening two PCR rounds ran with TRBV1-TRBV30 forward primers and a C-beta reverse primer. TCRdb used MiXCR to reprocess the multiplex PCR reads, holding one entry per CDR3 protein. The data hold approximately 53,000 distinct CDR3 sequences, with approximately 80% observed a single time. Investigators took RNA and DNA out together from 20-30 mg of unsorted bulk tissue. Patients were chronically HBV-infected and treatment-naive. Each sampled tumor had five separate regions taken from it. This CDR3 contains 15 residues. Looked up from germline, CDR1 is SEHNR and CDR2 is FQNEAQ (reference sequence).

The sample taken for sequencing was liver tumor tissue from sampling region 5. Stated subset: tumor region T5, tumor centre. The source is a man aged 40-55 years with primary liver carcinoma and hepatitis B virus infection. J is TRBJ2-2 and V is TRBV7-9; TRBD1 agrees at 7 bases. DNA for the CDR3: TGTGCCAGCAGCGCCGTGACAGGGATGGCAGGGGCGCTGTTTTTT. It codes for CASSAVTGMAGALFF.